Presented here are 32 T cell receptor beta chains from one specimen sequenced in a study of shared clonotypes between healthy human individuals (TCRdb year 2020). Receptor amplification or capture employed the immunoSEQ multiplex PCR assay. Entries here come from immuneACCESS through TCRdb and include only in-frame sequences with V and J called. Some clones fail to appear in such tables; in the studies checked, an unresolved V gene covers under half of the shortfall, and the cause of the remainder is unknown. In all, the sample holds approximately 500,000 clones, and 90% to 96% of those were seen once. 0.06% of the sample goes to the ten largest clones. The sequenced sample consisted of naive CD4+ T cells sorted from blood. What the cell subset or site label conveys for this sample: CD45RA+ positively selected. All receptors come from a woman aged 25 to 39 in good health.

This chain connects TRBV7-9 to TRBJ1-6, with D possibly being TRBD1 (6 bases). CDR3 length: 13 amino acids. Germline lookup yields CDR1 SEHNR and CDR2 FQNEAQ (reference sequence). Trimming took 11 bases from V and 8 from J, leaving 16 bases between them. DNA of the CDR3: TGTGCCTGGGGGGGACACCGTGATTCACCCCTCCACTTT. Translating gives CAWGGHRDSPLHF.

The chain has TRBV15 and TRBJ2-2; no clear D gene. Germline V gene lookup returns CDR1 LNHNV and CDR2 YYDKDF (reference sequence). CDR3 length equals 14 residues. The ends were cut back, 0 bases at V and 6 bases at J, with 8 bases in the middle. CDR3 nucleotides: TGTGCCACCAGCAGAGAAGAGGTTGCCGGGGAGCTGTTTTTT. This sequence encodes CATSREEVAGELFF.

The gene calls are TRBV6-5 and TRBJ2-3; D is perhaps TRBD2 (5 bases). The germline CDR1 and CDR2 sequences are MNHEY and SVGAGI. The CDR3 contains 15 residues. Trimming shortened V by 0 bases and J by 2 bases, and 9 bases separated the two germline ends. The chain's CDR3 is CASSYSGLTTDTQYF. CDR3 sequence (DNA): TGTGCCAGCAGTTACTCCGGACTGACCACAGATACGCAGTATTTT.

The chain joins TRBV6-6 to TRBJ1-2; unclear D gene. The germline gives CDR1 MNHNY, CDR2 SVGAGI (reference sequence). CDR3 length: 13 residues. The germline V and J ends were trimmed by 3 bases and 0 bases, with 5 bases remaining between them. Written as DNA, the CDR3 is TGTGCCAGCAGTTATGAGCCTAACTATGGCTACACCTTC. Translating gives CASSYEPNYGYTF.

The J gene is TRBJ2-3, the V gene TRBV6-5; D is perhaps TRBD1 or TRBD2 (6 bases each). This CDR3 has 14 residues. The germline V gene encodes CDR1 MNHEY and CDR2 SVGAGI. V was cut by 10 bases and J by 0 bases, with 14 bases left in between. CDR3 nucleotides: TGTGCCACCGGAAGGGGGGATAGCACAGATACGCAGTATTTT. This encodes CATGRGDSTDTQYF.

The chain joins TRBV28 to TRBJ2-5; maybe TRBD1 (6 bases). The germline V gene has CDR1 MDHEN and CDR2 SYDVKM. This CDR3 is 15 amino acids long. Trimming took off 2 bases at V and 5 bases at J, with 15 bases between the two ends. The CDR3 reads CASSLPGAVRETQYF. DNA for the CDR3: TGTGCCAGCAGTTTACCAGGGGCGGTTAGGGAGACCCAGTACTTC.

This clone has just one count. The chain links TRBV10-3 to TRBJ1-1; TRBD1 is a possible D gene (6 bases). The CDR3 runs 12 residues. The germline V gene has CDR1 ENHRY and CDR2 SYGVKD. Trimming took 6 bases from V and 3 from J, leaving 8 bases between them. This CDR3 reads CAISRTDTEAFF. Written as DNA, the CDR3 is TGTGCCATCAGCCGGACAGACACTGAAGCTTTCTTT.

The chain uses TRBV5-1 and TRBJ2-4, with 9 bases matching TRBD1. V lost 5 bases, J lost 5 bases, and 11 bases stayed unmatched. Germline assignment: CDR1 SGHRS and CDR2 YFSETQ. CDR3 length: 16 residues. The CDR3 here is CASSYADRGIENIQYF. The CDR3 region has the DNA TGCGCCAGCAGTTACGCGGACAGGGGTATTGAAAACATTCAGTACTTC.

The rearrangement joins TRBV6-1 to TRBJ2-7, with D possibly called TRBD1 or TRBD2 (5 bases each). CDR1 is MNHNS, CDR2 SASEGT, per germline. CDR3 length: 13 residues. V lost 4 bases and J lost 4, with 11 bases in between. In DNA form, the CDR3 reads TGTGCCAGCAGTGTAGAGGGGTTTTACGAGCAGTACTTC. Its translation: CASSVEGFYEQYF.

This chain joins TRBV27 and TRBJ1-4; no firm D call. CDR1 is MNHEY and CDR2 is SMNVEV in the germline V gene (reference sequence). V lost 7 bases to trimming and J lost 7 bases, with 13 bases between them. The CDR3 runs to 13 residues. The CDR3: CASKPGYGEKLFF. As DNA, the CDR3 is TGTGCCAGCAAACCGGGGTATGGTGAAAAACTGTTTTTT.

This rearrangement joins TRBV4-1 to TRBJ1-5; no reliable D call. The CDR3 is 16 residues long. The germline gives CDR1 MGHRA, CDR2 YSYEKL. V was trimmed by 2 bases and J by 5 bases, leaving 16 bases between them. The CDR3, as DNA: TGCGCCAGCAGCCAATTTGCGATACTCCCTTATCAGCCCCAGCATTTT. As protein: CASSQFAILPYQPQHF.

Worth noting for this clone: A read error may produce the germline difference seen at one junction end. The V call is TRBV7-9, the J call TRBJ2-7; 9 bases align to TRBD1. Looked up from germline, CDR1 is SEHNR and CDR2 is FQNEAQ (reference sequence). CDR3 length equals 15 residues. The CDR3 here is CASSLGGTGLPTPFF. CDR3 coding DNA: TGTGCCAGCAGCTTAGGCGGGACAGGGCTTCCGACTCCATTCTTC.

The CDR3, as DNA: TGTGCCAGCAGTGACACCCGAGGATTCACAGATACGCAGTATTTT. Translation: CASSDTRGFTDTQYF. This chain links TRBV6-7 with TRBJ2-3; the D is unclear. TRBV6-7 is an ORF, with its function uncertain. CDR3 size: 15 residues. Trimming shortened V by 5 bases and J by 2 bases, and 14 bases separated the two germline ends.

The chain employs TRBV5-1 and TRBJ2-6, with 9 nucleotides matching TRBD2. There are 19 residues in the CDR3. V was pared by 1 base and J by 0 bases, with 8 bases of the junction left unmatched. CDR1 is SGHRS and CDR2 is YFSETQ in the germline V gene. In DNA, the CDR3 is TGCGCCAGCAGCTTGTTCCTAGCGGGGTCACTCTCTGGGGCCAACGTCCTGACTTTC. Its protein product is CASSLFLAGSLSGANVLTF. Looking up the rest from reference TRBV5-1 and TRBJ2-6 gives the full variable domain: KAGVTQTPRYLIKTRGQQVTLSCSPISGHRSVSWYQQTPGQGLQFLFEYFSETQRNKGNFPGRFSGRQFSNSRSEMNVSTLELGDSALYLCASSLFLAGSLSGANVLTFGAGSRLTVL.

The J gene is TRBJ2-2, the V gene TRBV5-6; TRBD1 agrees at 8 bases. The junction had 15 bases not matched to a gene; V was cut back by 3 bases and J by 5 bases. The germline gives CDR1 SGHDT, CDR2 YYEEEE. This CDR3 has 18 amino acids. Here the CDR3 DNA reads TGTGCCAGCAGCTCGGCGCTAATTGCAGGGGGCATAACCGGGGAGCTGTTTTTT. As protein: CASSSALIAGGITGELFF.

This rearrangement joins TRBV29-1 to TRBJ2-5, with 10 bases lining up with TRBD1. The J call may be incorrect, as the DNA end agrees better with TRBJ2-7. The CDR3 contains 13 residues. CDR1 and CDR2 (germline): SQVTM, ANQGSEA. CDR3 protein: CSVLGTGEGEQYF. In nucleotides, the CDR3 is TGCAGCGTGCTGGGGACAGGGGAGGGCGAGCAGTACTTC.

V usage is TRBV5-1 and J usage is TRBJ1-2, with no clear D. Trimming shortened V by 0 bases and J by 3 bases, and 12 bases separated the two germline ends. Germline CDR1 SGHRS, CDR2 YFSETQ. CDR3 size: 15 residues. The CDR3 sequence is CASSLEGGLDYGYTF. CDR3 DNA: TGCGCCAGCAGCTTGGAGGGCGGTTTGGACTATGGCTACACCTTC.

With regard to this clone: Germline is not matched at one junction end, which may reflect a read error. J is TRBJ2-3 and V is TRBV27; possible D gene TRBD1, 5 bases. CDR1 is MNHEY and CDR2 is SMNVEV in the germline V gene (reference sequence). The CDR3 length is 14 residues. The CDR3 DNA reads TGTGCCAGCAGCTCTTGGGGCGCCACAGATACGCGGTATTTT. Translation gives CASSSWGATDTRYF.

This chain connects TRBV6-5 to TRBJ1-5; D not certain. This CDR3 region has 14 residues. Germline CDR1 is MNHEY and CDR2 is SVGAGI. V was clipped by 4 bases and J by 3 bases, with 10 bases between them. The chain's CDR3 is CASSFREVNQPQHF. The CDR3 bases are TGTGCCAGCAGTTTCCGGGAGGTCAATCAGCCCCAGCATTTT.

The rearrangement joins TRBV6-5 to TRBJ2-1; 8 bases match TRBD2. The CDR3 is 16 amino acids. Looked up from germline, CDR1 is MNHEY and CDR2 is SVGAGI. Trimming removed 0 bases from V and 1 base from J; junction bases left unmatched: 2. The CDR3 DNA is TGTGCCAGCAGTTACTCTACTAGCGGATCCTACAATGAGCAGTTCTTC. It codes for CASSYSTSGSYNEQFF.

This chain joins TRBV7-3 and TRBJ2-1, with 10 bases lining up with TRBD2. Germline V lookup: CDR1 SGHTA, CDR2 FQGTGA. The CDR3 has 15 residues. After removal of 3 bases from V and 6 bases from J, the junction contained 5 bases not matched to a gene. The CDR3 region is CASSFTSGIGNEQFF. The CDR3 nucleotides read TGTGCCAGCAGCTTTACTAGCGGGATAGGCAATGAGCAGTTCTTC.

In its sample, this clone was seen once. The V call is TRBV18, the J call TRBJ2-1; TRBD1 matches at 7 bases. CDR3 length: 15 residues. After removal of 3 bases from V and 3 bases from J, the junction contained 5 bases not matched to a gene. Germline CDR1 is KGHSH and CDR2 is LQKENI. The CDR3 nucleotides are TGTGCCAGCTCACCCAGGTGGGACAGCTACAATGAGCAGTTCTTC. It translates to CASSPRWDSYNEQFF. The variable domain in full, completed from reference TRBV18 and TRBJ2-1, reads NAGVMQNPRHLVRRRGQEARLRCSPMKGHSHVYWYRQLPEEGLKFMVYLQKENIIDESGMPKERFSAEFPKEGPSILRIQQVVRGDSAAYFCASSPRWDSYNEQFFGPGTRLTVL.

The CDR3 is CASSVETSGFNTGELFF. CDR3 DNA sequence: TGTGCCAGCAGCGTAGAGACTAGCGGCTTCAACACCGGGGAGCTGTTTTTT. The J gene is TRBJ2-2, the V gene TRBV9; 9 bases line up with TRBD2. Unmatched junction bases numbered 5, after V lost 0 bases and J lost 2 bases. CDR1 and CDR2 from the germline V gene are SGDLS and YYNGEE. The CDR3 runs 17 residues. Based on the CDR3 plus reference TRBV9 and TRBJ2-2, the full variable domain is DSGVTQTPKHLITATGQRVTLRCSPRSGDLSVYWYQQSLDQGLQFLIQYYNGEERAKGNILERFSAQQFPDLHSELNLSSLELGDSALYFCASSVETSGFNTGELFFGEGSRLTVL.

V is TRBV21-1 and J is TRBJ1-2; the DNA was not compared with TRBD1, the D call given in the table. TRBV21-1 is annotated as a pseudogene. This CDR3 is built from 19 residues. The CDR3 coding sequence is TGTGCCAGCAGCAAAGCGGTAGGGGACAGGGGAACCGACCGCTATGGCTACACCTTC. It encodes CASSKAVGDRGTDRYGYTF.

The gene calls are TRBV18 and TRBJ1-5; D is possibly TRBD1 (5 bases). This CDR3 is built from 17 residues. Germline V gene data show CDR1 as KGHSH and CDR2 as LQKENI. Trimming cost V 2 bases and J 0 bases, with 14 bases left between them. CDR3 DNA sequence: TGTGCCAGCTCACCATCCGGGGGTTCCTATAGCAATCAGCCCCAGCATTTT. It specifies CASSPSGGSYSNQPQHF.

The V and J genes are TRBV29-1 and TRBJ1-3, with D uncertain. V was pared by 0 bases and J by 6 bases, with 12 bases between. CDR3 length: 14 amino acids. Germline assignment: CDR1 SQVTM and CDR2 ANQGSEA. The CDR3 DNA is TGCAGCGTTGAAGAAGCGGAAGCCCCAAACACCATATATTTT. Translated, it gives CSVEEAEAPNTIYF.

This chain uses TRBV11-2 with TRBJ1-1; D is unresolved. The V end lost 6 bases, the J end lost 4 bases, and 9 bases lay between the germline ends. CDR3 size: 12 residues. In germline, CDR1 is SGHAT, CDR2 FQNNGV. Here the CDR3 DNA reads TGTGCCAGCAGTTTGACGGGCACTGAAGCTTTCTTT. It translates to CASSLTGTEAFF.

The V gene is TRBV13, the J gene TRBJ2-7; 7 bases line up with TRBD1. Germline V gene lookup returns CDR1 PRHDT and CDR2 FYEKMQ (reference sequence). There are 15 residues in the CDR3. Germline trimming cut 5 bases from V and 2 bases from J; bases unmatched to any gene: 9. The CDR3 protein is CASSPDRQGTYEQYF. The CDR3 DNA reads TGTGCCAGCAGCCCCGACCGACAGGGAACCTACGAGCAGTACTTC.

The chain links TRBV18 to TRBJ2-7; D ambiguous. Between the trimmed V and J ends, which lost 6 bases and 3 bases, there was a span of 21 bases. CDR3 length equals 16 residues. Germline V gene lookup returns CDR1 KGHSH and CDR2 LQKENI. The CDR3 sequence is CASSTSFALDGYEQYF. DNA for the CDR3: TGTGCCAGCTCCACCAGCTTCGCACTGGATGGCTACGAGCAGTACTTC.

The chain has TRBV2 and TRBJ2-2; 9 bases fit TRBD1. The CDR3 runs 16 residues. After removal of 6 bases from V and 1 base from J, the junction contained 6 bases not matched to a gene. Germline values: CDR1 SNHLY, CDR2 FYNNEI. The CDR3 DNA follows: TGTGCCAGCAGCGAACAGGGGGCCCAGAACACCGGGGAGCTGTTTTTT. The encoded protein is CASSEQGAQNTGELFF.

Comment on this clone: At the DNA level, this CDR3 is encoded by other sequences in the same sample as well. The chain links TRBV18 to TRBJ2-7; 7 positions agree with TRBD2. This CDR3 region has 14 residues. J lost 3 bases, V lost 3 bases, and 5 bases had no gene match. CDR1 and CDR2 (germline): KGHSH, LQKENI. The CDR3, as DNA: TGTGCCAGCTCACCCCCCGGGAGGAGCTACGAGCAGTACTTC. Translated: CASSPPGRSYEQYF.

The chain has TRBV28 and TRBJ2-7; D perhaps matches TRBD1 (6 bases). The CDR3 runs 13 residues. Trimming removed 10 bases at V and 5 bases at J, with 18 bases between. Per the germline V gene, CDR1 is MDHEN and CDR2 is SYDVKM. The CDR3 region has the DNA TGTGCCACCAGGGGAATGCCAGGCCACGAGCAGTACTTC. Protein: CATRGMPGHEQYF.